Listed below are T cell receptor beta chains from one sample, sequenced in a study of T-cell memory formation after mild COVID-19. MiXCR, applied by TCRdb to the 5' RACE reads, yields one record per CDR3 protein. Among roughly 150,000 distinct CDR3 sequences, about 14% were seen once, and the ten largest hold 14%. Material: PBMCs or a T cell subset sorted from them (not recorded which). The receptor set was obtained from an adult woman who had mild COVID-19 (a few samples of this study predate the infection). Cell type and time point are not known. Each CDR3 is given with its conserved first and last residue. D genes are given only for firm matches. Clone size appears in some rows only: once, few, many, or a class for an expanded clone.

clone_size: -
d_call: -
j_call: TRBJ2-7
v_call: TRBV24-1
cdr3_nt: TGTGCCACCATGGCGCCAGTTTCATACGAGCAGTACTTC
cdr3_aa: CATMAPVSYEQYF

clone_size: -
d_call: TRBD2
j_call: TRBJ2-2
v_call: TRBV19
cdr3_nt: TGTGCCAGTAGTGCTATGGGACTAGCGGGAGTTGATGGGGAGCTGTTTTTT
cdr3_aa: CASSAMGLAGVDGELFF

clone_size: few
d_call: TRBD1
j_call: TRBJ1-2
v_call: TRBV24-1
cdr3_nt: TGTGCCACCAGAAAGACAGGGGACCCCGCTGGCTACACCTTC
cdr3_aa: CATRKTGDPAGYTF

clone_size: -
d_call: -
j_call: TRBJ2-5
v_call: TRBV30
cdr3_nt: TGTGCCTGGAGTAAGTGGGAGACCCAGTACTTC
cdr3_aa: CAWSKWETQYF

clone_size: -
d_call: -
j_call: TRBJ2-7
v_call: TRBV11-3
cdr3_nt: TGTGCCAGCAGCTTAGTAAGGGGAACCTACGAGCAGTACTTC
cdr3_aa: CASSLVRGTYEQYF

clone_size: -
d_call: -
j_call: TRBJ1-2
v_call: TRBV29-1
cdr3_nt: TGCAGCGTTGGGGAGGCAGGCGACTATGGCTACACCTTC
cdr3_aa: CSVGEAGDYGYTF

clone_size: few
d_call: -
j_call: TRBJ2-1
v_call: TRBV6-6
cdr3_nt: TGTGCCAGCAGTTACTCGATCAATGAGCAGTTCTTC
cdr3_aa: CASSYSINEQFF

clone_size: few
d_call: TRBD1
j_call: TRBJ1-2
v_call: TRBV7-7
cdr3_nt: TGTGCTAGCAGCTTAGCCGTTCCCCGGGACAGCTACTATGGCTACACCTTC
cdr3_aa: CASSLAVPRDSYYGYTF

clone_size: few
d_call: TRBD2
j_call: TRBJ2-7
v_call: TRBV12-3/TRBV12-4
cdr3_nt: TGTGCCAGCAGTTTAGAGGGGCCTCTCGGGACTAGCGGGAGTTACGAGCAGTACTTC
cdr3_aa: CASSLEGPLGTSGSYEQYF

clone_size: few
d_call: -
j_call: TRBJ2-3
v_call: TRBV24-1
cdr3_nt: TGTGCCACCAGTGATTTCGGGCCAGATACGCAGTATTTT
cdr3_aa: CATSDFGPDTQYF

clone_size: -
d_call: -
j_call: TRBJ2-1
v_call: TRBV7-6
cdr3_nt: TGTGCCAGCAGCTTAGGGTTTACGATCCCCTCCTACAATGAGCAGTTCTTC
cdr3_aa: CASSLGFTIPSYNEQFF

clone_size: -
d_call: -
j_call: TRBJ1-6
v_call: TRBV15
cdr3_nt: TGTGCCACCAGCGACCCGAGCTCCTATAATTCACCCCTCCACTTT
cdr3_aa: CATSDPSSYNSPLHF

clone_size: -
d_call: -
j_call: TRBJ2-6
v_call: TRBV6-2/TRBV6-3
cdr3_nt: TGTGCCAGCAGCCTCGACATCTCTGGGGCCAACGTCCTGACTTTC
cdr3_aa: CASSLDISGANVLTF

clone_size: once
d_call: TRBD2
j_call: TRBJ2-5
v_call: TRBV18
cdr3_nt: TGTGCCAGCTCAACGAATAGCGGGGGGAGCCAGACCCAGTACTTC
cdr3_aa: CASSTNSGGSQTQYF

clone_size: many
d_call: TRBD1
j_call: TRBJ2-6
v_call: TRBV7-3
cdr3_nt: TGTGCCAGCAGCCCCCGGGACAGACGCTCTGGGGCCAACGTCCTGACTTTC
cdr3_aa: CASSPRDRRSGANVLTF

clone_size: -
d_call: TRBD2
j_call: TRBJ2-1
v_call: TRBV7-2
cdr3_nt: TGTGCCAGCAGCTTCACTAGCGGGGGGGCCGTATTAAATGAGCAGTTCTTC
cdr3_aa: CASSFTSGGAVLNEQFF

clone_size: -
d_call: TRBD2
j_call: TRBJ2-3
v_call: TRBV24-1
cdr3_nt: TGTGCCACCAGTGATTGGACTAGCGGGAGGTCAACCCTACTCACAGATACGCAGTATTTT
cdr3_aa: CATSDWTSGRSTLLTDTQYF

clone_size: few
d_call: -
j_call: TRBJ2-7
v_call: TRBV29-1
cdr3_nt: TGCAGCGCGTTGACAGGGGAGGGCTACGAGCAGTACTTC
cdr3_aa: CSALTGEGYEQYF

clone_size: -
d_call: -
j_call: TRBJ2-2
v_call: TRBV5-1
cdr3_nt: TGCGCCAGCCTGTTAGTAACCGGGGAGCTGTTTTTT
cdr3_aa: CASLLVTGELFF

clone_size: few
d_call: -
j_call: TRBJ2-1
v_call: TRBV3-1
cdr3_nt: TGTGCCAGCAGCCAACCAAACCCGGCGGGACTGTACTTC
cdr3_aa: CASSQPNPAGLYF

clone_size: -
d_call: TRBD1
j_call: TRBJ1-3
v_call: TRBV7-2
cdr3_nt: TGTGCCAGCAGCTTAGAGGACAGGGATTATTTATCTGGAAACACCATATATTTT
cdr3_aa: CASSLEDRDYLSGNTIYF

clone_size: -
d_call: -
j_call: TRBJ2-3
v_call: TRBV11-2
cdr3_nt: TGTGCCAGCAGCTTAGTCGACGGAATGGGGGGACAGTATTTT
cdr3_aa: CASSLVDGMGGQYF